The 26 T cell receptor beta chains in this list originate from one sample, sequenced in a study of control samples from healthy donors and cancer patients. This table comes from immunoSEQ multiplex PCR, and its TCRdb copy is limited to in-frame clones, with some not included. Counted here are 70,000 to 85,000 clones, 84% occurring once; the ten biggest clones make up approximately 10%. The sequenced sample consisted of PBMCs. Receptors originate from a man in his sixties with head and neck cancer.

The CDR3 DNA follows: TGTGCCAGCAGCCCCGGGGGGACAGGGGCTTACTATGGCTACACCTTC. It yields the protein CASSPGGTGAYYGYTF. The V call is TRBV9, the J call TRBJ1-2; TRBD1 agrees at 10 bases. This CDR3 region has 16 residues. V lost 4 bases to trimming and J lost 3 bases; unmatched junction nucleotides: 9. In germline, CDR1 is SGDLS, CDR2 YYNGEE.

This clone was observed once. The CDR3 loop reads CASRGAFRNTIYF. DNA of the CDR3: TGTGCCAGCAGGGGGGCTTTCCGGAACACCATATATTTT. The J gene is TRBJ1-3, the V gene TRBV2, with a possible D match to TRBD1 (6 bases). CDR3 length: 13 amino acids. V gave up 6 bases and J gave up 7 bases, with 13 bases separating them. The germline gives CDR1 SNHLY, CDR2 FYNNEI.

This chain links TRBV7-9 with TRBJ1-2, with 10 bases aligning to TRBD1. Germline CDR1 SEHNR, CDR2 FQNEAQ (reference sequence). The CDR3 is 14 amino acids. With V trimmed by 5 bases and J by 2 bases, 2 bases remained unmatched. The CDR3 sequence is CASSLGQGNYGYTF. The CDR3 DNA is TGTGCCAGCAGCCTGGGACAGGGGAACTATGGCTACACCTTC. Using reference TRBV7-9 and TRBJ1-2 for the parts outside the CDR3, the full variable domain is DTGVSQNPRHKITKRGQNVTFRCDPISEHNRLYWYRQTLGQGPEFLTYFQNEAQLEKSRLLSDRFSAERPKGSFSTLEIQRTEQGDSAMYLCASSLGQGNYGYTFGSGTRLTVV.

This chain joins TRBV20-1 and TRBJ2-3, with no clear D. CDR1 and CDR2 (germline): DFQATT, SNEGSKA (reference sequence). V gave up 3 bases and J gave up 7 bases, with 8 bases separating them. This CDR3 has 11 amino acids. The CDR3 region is CSARLGNTQYF. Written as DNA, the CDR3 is TGCAGTGCTAGGTTGGGTAATACGCAGTATTTT.

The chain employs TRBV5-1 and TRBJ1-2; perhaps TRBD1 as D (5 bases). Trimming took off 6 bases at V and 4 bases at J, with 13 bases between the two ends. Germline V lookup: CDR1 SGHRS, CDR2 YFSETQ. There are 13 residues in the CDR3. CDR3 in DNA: TGCGCCAGCACTTGGGACGGCGGCTATGGCTACACCTTC. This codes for CASTWDGGYGYTF.

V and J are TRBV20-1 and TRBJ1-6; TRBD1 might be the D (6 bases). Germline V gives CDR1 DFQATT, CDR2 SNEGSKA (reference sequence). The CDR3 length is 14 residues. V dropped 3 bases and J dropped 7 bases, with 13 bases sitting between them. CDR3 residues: CSASLTGPNSPLHF. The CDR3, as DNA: TGCAGTGCTAGTTTGACAGGCCCCAATTCACCCCTCCACTTT.

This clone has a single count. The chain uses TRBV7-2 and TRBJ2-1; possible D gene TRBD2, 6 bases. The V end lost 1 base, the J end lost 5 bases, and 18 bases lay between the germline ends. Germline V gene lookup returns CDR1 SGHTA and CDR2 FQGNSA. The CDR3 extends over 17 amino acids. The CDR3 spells CASSLVREIGVNNEQFF. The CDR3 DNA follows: TGTGCCAGCAGCTTAGTGCGGGAAATCGGGGTTAACAATGAGCAGTTCTTC.

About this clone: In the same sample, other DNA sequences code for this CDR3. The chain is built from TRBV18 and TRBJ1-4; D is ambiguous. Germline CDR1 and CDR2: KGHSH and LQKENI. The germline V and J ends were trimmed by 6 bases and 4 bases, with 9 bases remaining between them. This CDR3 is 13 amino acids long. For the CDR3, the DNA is TGTGCCAGCTCCCCAGGCCTTAATGAAAAACTGTTTTTT. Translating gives CASSPGLNEKLFF.

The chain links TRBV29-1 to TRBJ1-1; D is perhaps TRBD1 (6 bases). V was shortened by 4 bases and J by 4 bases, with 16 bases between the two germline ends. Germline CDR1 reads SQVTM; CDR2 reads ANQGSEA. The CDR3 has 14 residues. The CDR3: CSVAGAIVGTEAFF. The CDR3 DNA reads TGCAGCGTTGCGGGGGCTATTGTGGGCACTGAAGCTTTCTTT. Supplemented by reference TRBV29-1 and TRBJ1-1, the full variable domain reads SAVISQKPSRDICQRGTSLTIQCQVDSQVTMMFWYRQQPGQSLTLIATANQGSEATYESGFVIDKFPISRPNLTFSTLTVSNMSPEDSSIYLCSVAGAIVGTEAFFGQGTRLTVV.

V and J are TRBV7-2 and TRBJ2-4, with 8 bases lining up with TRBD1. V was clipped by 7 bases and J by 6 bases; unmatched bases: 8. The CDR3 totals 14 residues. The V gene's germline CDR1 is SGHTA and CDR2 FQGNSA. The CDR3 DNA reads TGTGCCAGCAAGCCGCGGCAGGGGGCAAACATTCAGTACTTC. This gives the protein CASKPRQGANIQYF.

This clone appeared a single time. The CDR3 DNA follows: TGTGCCAGCAGCTTGGGGCAGAAAGCCTACGAGCAGTACTTC. Translation: CASSLGQKAYEQYF. The V call is TRBV5-6, the J call TRBJ2-7, with D uncertain. The CDR3 consists of 14 residues. Trimming stripped 0 bases from V and 2 bases from J, with 9 bases between. Germline V CDR1 and CDR2: SGHDT, YYEEEE.

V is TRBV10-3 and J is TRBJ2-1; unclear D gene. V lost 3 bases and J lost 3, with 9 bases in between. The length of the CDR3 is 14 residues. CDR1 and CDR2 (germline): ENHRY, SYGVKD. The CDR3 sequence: CAISDGGIYNEQFF. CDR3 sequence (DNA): TGTGCCATCAGTGACGGTGGGATCTACAATGAGCAGTTCTTC.

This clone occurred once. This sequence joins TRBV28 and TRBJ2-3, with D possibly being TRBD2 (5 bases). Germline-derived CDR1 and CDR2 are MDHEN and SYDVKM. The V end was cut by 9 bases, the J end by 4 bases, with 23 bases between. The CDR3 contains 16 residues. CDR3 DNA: TGTGCCAGTTTAGATCTTAGCGCTATTTCCCCAGATACGCAGTATTTT. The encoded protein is CASLDLSAISPDTQYF.

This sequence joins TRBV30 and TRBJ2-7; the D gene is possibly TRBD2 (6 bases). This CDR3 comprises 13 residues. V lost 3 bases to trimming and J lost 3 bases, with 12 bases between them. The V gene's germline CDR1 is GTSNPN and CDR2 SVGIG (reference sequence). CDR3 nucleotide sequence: TGTGCCTGGAGGGCCGGGGGATACTACGAGCAGTACTTC. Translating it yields CAWRAGGYYEQYF.

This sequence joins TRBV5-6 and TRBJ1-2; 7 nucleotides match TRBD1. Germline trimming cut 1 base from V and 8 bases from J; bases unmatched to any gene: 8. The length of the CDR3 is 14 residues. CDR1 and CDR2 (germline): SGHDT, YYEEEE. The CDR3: CASSLISGGGGYTF. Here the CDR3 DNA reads TGTGCCAGCAGCTTGATTTCAGGGGGAGGAGGCTACACCTTC.

CDR3 sequence: CASSWDRVFTEAFF. DNA of the CDR3: TGTGCCAGCAGTTGGGACAGGGTGTTCACTGAAGCTTTCTTT. This chain uses TRBV6-5 with TRBJ1-1; 9 bases are a match to TRBD1. V trimming: 4 bases; J trimming: 4 bases; junction bases outside the gene matches: 4. Looked up from germline, CDR1 is MNHEY and CDR2 is SVGAGI. The CDR3 contains 14 residues.

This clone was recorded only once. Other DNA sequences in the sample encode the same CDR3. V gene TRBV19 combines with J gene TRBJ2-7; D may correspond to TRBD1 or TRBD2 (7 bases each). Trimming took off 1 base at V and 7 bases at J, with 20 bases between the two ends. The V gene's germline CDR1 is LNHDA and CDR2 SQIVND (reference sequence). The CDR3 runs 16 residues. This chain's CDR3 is CASSIGGRGLLEEQYF. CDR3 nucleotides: TGTGCCAGTAGTATAGGGGGGAGGGGGCTCCTGGAGGAGCAGTACTTC.

The CDR3 loop reads CASSQGRNNSPLHF. In nucleotides, the CDR3 is TGTGCCAGCAGCCAGGGACGGAATAATTCACCCCTCCACTTT. V gene TRBV5-4 combines with J gene TRBJ1-6; possibly TRBD1 for D (5 bases). Trimming cost V 4 bases and J 5 bases, with 10 bases left between them. Germline V gene sequence: CDR1 SGHNT, CDR2 YYREEE (reference sequence). The CDR3 has 14 residues. The variable domain in full, completed from reference TRBV5-4 and TRBJ1-6, reads ETGVTQSPTHLIKTRGQQVTLRCSSQSGHNTVSWYQQALGQGPQFIFQYYREEENGRGNFPPRFSGLQFPNYSSELNVNALELDDSALYLCASSQGRNNSPLHFGNGTRLTVT.

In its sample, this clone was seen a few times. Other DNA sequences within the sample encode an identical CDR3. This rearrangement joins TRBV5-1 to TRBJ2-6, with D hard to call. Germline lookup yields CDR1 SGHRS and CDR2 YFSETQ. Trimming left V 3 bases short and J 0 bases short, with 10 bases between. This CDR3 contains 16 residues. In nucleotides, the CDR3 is TGCGCCAGCAGCTCACGACGGAGCTCTGGGGCCAACGTCCTGACTTTC. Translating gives CASSSRRSSGANVLTF.

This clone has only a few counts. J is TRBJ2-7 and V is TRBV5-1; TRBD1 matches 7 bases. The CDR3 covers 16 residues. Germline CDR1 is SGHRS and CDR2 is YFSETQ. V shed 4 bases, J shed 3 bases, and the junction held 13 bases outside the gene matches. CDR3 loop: CASSGTGESRYYEQYF. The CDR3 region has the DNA TGCGCCAGCAGCGGCACAGGGGAAAGTCGGTACTACGAGCAGTACTTC.

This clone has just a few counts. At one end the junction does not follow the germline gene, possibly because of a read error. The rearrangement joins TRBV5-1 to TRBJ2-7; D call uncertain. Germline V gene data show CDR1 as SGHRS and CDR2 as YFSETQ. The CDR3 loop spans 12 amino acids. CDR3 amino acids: CATSSDPYEQYF. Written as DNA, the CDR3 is TGCGCCACCAGCTCCGATCCCTACGAGCAGTACTTC.

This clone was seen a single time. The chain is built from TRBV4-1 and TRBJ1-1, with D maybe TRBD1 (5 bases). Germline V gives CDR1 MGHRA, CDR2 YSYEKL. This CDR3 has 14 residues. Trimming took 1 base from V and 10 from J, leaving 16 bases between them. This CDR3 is CASSQGPGRSAAFF. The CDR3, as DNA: TGCGCCAGCAGCCAAGGACCAGGGAGGTCAGCAGCTTTCTTT.

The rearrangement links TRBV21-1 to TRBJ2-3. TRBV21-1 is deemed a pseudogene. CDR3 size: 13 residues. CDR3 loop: CASSNCITDTQYF. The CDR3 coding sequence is TGTGCCAGCAGCAATTGCATCACAGATACGCAGTATTTT.

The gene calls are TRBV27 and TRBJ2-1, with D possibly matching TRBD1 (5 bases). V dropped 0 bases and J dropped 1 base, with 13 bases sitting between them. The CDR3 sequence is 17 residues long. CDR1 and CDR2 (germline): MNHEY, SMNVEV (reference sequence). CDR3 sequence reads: CASSLSVGARSYNEQFF. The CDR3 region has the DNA TGTGCCAGCAGTTTATCGGTTGGGGCTAGGTCCTACAATGAGCAGTTCTTC.

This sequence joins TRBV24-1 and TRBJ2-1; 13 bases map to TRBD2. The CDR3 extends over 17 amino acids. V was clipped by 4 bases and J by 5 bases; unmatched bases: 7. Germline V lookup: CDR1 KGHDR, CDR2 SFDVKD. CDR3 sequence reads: CATSDRGLAGINNEQFF. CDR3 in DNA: TGTGCCACCAGTGACCGGGGACTAGCGGGAATCAACAATGAGCAGTTCTTC.

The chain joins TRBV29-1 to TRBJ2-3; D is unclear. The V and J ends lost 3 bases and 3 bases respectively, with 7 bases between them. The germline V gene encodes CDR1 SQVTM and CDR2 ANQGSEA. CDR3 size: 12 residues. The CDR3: CSVDDGTDTQYF. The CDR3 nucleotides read TGCAGCGTTGATGATGGGACAGATACGCAGTATTTT.